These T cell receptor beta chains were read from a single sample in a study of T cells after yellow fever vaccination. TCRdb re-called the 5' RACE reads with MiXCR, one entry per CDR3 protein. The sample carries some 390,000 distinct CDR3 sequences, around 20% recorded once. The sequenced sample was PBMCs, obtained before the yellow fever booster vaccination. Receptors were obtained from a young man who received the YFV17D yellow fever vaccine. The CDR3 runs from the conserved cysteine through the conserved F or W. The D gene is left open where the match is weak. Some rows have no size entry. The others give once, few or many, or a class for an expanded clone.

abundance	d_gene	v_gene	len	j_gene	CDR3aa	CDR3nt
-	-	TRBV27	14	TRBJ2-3	CASSLLLATDTQYF	TGTGCCAGCAGTCTCTTACTAGCAACAGATACGCAGTATTTT
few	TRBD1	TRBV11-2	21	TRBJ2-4	CASSLGPAAGTGGLAKNIQYF	TGTGCCAGCAGCTTAGGCCCCGCGGCCGGGACAGGGGGTTTAGCCAAAAACATTCAGTACTTC
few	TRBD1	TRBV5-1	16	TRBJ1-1	CASSNRDRTKNTEAFF	TGCGCCAGCAGCAACCGGGACAGAACAAAGAACACTGAAGCTTTCTTT
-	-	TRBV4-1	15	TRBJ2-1	CASSQDGWGDNEQFF	TGCGCCAGCAGCCAAGACGGCTGGGGGGATAATGAGCAGTTCTTC
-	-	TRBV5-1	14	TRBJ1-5	CASSLDRENQPQHF	TGCGCCAGCAGCTTAGACAGAGAAAATCAGCCCCAGCATTTT
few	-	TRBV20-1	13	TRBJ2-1	CSASEQFYNEQFF	TGCAGTGCTAGCGAACAGTTCTACAATGAGCAGTTCTTC
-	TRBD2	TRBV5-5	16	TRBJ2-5	CASSLGLAGVEETQYF	TGTGCCAGCAGCTTGGGGCTAGCGGGGGTCGAGGAGACCCAGTACTTC
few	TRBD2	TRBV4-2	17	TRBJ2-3	CASSPSVAGEGTDTQYF	TGTGCCAGCAGCCCCTCAGTAGCGGGGGAGGGCACAGATACGCAGTATTTT
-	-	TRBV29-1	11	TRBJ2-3	CSPAGPDTQYF	TGCAGCCCCGCGGGCCCAGATACGCAGTATTTT
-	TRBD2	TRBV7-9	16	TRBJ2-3	CASSPLAGSATDTQYF	TGTGCCAGCAGCCCACTAGCGGGGTCGGCTACAGATACGCAGTATTTT
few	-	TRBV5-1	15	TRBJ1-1	CASSRSTGTLSEAFF	TGCGCCAGCAGCCGTTCCACAGGGACTCTTTCTGAAGCTTTCTTT
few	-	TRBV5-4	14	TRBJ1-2	CATKHLFGDDGYTF	TGTGCCACCAAACACCTCTTTGGGGACGATGGCTACACCTTC
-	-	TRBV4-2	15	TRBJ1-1	CASSQGAREDTEAFF	TGTGCCAGCAGCCAAGGGGCTCGGGAGGACACTGAAGCTTTCTTT
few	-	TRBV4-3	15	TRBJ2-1	CASSQEGNSYNEQFF	TGCGCCAGCAGCCAAGAGGGTAACTCCTACAATGAGCAGTTCTTC
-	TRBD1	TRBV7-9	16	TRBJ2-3	CASSRDRGRDTDTQYF	TGTGCCAGCAGCCGGGACAGGGGACGGGACACAGATACGCAGTATTTT
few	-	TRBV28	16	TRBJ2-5	CASSWPLGQFQETQYF	TGTGCCAGCAGTTGGCCCCTAGGACAGTTTCAAGAGACCCAGTACTTC
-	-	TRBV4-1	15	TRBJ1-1	CASSQPTAGRTEAFF	TGCGCCAGCAGCCAACCGACAGCCGGGAGGACTGAAGCTTTCTTT
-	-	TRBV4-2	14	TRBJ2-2	CASSQLGNTGELFF	TGTGCCAGCAGCCAACTGGGGAACACCGGGGAGCTGTTTTTT
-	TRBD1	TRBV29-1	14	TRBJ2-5	CSVGGTGEAETQYF	TGCAGCGTTGGAGGGACAGGGGAGGCGGAGACCCAGTACTTC
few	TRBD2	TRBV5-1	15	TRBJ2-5	CASQLGTSGQETQYF	TGCGCCAGCCAACTGGGGACTAGCGGACAAGAGACCCAGTACTTC
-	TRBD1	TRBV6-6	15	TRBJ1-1	CASSTGTGGGTEAFF	TGTGCCAGCAGCACCGGGACAGGGGGCGGCACTGAAGCTTTCTTT
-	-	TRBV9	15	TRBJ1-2	CASSSPAHRRGGYTF	TGTGCCAGCAGTTCCCCCGCGCACCGCCGTGGAGGCTACACCTTC
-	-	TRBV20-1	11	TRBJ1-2	CSAGAGYGYTF	TGCAGTGCTGGAGCGGGCTATGGCTACACCTTC
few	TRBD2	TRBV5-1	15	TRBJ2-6	CASFLGEGGANVLTF	TGCGCCAGCTTCCTGGGGGAGGGCGGGGCCAACGTCCTGACTTTC
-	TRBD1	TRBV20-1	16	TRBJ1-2	CSAPVHTGAAYYGYTF	TGCAGTGCTCCGGTTCACACAGGGGCTGCCTACTATGGCTACACCTTC
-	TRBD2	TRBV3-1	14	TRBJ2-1	CASSGGGPGNEQFF	TGTGCCAGCAGCGGCGGGGGGCCGGGTAATGAGCAGTTCTTC
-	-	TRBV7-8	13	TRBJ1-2	CASSLERRYGYTF	TGTGCCAGCAGCTTAGAGCGGAGATATGGCTACACCTTC
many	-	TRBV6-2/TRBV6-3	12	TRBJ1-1	CASKDPDTEAFF	TGTGCCAGCAAAGACCCGGACACTGAAGCTTTCTTT
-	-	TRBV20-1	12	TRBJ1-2	CSARNQNYGYTF	TGCAGTGCTAGAAATCAGAACTATGGCTACACCTTC
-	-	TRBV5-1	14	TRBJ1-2	CASSLAGAGYGYTF	TGCGCCAGCAGCTTGGCGGGGGCTGGCTATGGCTACACCTTC
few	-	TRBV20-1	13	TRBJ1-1	CSVTTTLNTEAFF	TGCAGTGTCACGACAACCTTGAACACTGAAGCTTTCTTT
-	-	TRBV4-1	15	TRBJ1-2	CASSQGAGAHYGYTF	TGCGCCAGCAGCCAAGGGGCAGGGGCACACTATGGCTACACCTTC
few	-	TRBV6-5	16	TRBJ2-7	CASSYLTGTEAYEQYF	TGTGCCAGCAGTTACTTGACCGGGACCGAGGCCTACGAGCAGTACTTC
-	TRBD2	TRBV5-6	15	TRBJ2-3	CASSALAGETDTQYF	TGTGCCAGCAGCGCACTAGCGGGGGAAACAGATACGCAGTATTTT
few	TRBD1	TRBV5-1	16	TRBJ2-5	CASSLLRQGAGETQYF	TGCGCCAGCAGCTTGTTGAGGCAGGGGGCCGGAGAGACCCAGTACTTC
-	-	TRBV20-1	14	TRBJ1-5	CSARAIVGNQPQHF	TGCAGTGCTAGGGCGATCGTAGGCAATCAGCCCCAGCATTTT
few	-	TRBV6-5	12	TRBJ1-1	CASRGSMTEAFF	TGTGCCAGCAGAGGGTCGATGACTGAAGCTTTCTTT
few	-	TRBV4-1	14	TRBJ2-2	CASSQAGPGGELFF	TGCGCCAGCAGCCAAGCCGGACCCGGCGGGGAGCTGTTTTTT
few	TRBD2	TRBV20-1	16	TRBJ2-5	CSARESVAGGEETQYF	TGCAGTGCCCGGGAGTCGGTAGCGGGGGGGGAAGAGACCCAGTACTTC
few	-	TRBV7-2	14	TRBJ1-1	CASSARGTYTEAFF	TGTGCCAGCAGCGCCCGGGGCACTTACACTGAAGCTTTCTTT
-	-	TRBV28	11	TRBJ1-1	CASSNAGKAFF	TGTGCCAGCAGTAACGCAGGGAAAGCTTTCTTT
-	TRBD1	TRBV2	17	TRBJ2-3	CASTAWDRGRGTDTQYF	TGTGCCAGCACCGCATGGGACAGGGGGCGAGGCACAGATACGCAGTATTTT
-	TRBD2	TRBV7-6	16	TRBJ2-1	CASSLLSGGGYNEQFF	TGTGCCAGCAGCTTACTTAGCGGGGGGGGCTACAATGAGCAGTTCTTC
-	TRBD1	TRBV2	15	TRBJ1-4	CASSGPEGAREKLFF	TGTGCCAGCAGTGGCCCGGAGGGGGCCAGGGAAAAACTGTTTTTT
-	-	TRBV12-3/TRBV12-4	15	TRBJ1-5	CASSLRPGGNQPQHF	TGTGCCAGCAGTTTAAGACCCGGAGGCAATCAGCCCCAGCATTTT
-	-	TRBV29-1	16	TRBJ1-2	CSVPYARQGKIDGYTF	TGCAGCGTTCCATACGCCCGGCAGGGCAAGATAGATGGCTACACCTTC
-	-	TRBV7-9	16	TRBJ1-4	CASSATSGTPNEKLFF	TGTGCCAGCAGCGCGACCTCAGGGACGCCTAATGAAAAACTGTTTTTT